The clone carrying this T cell receptor beta chain was seen a handful of times. Its specificity is not known. This entry belongs to a study of CD8 T cells in ankylosing spondylitis. Study observations and caveats: A motif of seven or eight highly homologous TCR beta variants was seen as apparently characteristic of ankylosing spondylitis blood. It was reported that disease-linked clones were significantly enriched in matched ankylosing spondylitis synovial fluid.

Generation of TCR beta libraries employed quantitative 5'-RACE incorporating molecular barcodes. TCRdb re-called the 5' RACE reads with MiXCR, one entry per CDR3 protein. The table records around 220,000 distinct CDR3 sequences, 10% of them present only once. Sequencing input: blood, either unsorted or a sorted T cell fraction (not recorded which). The TCR originated in a male donor with ankylosing spondylitis or in good health (not recorded which).

The CDR3 reads CASSDLGVGRDTQYF. The CDR3, as DNA: TGTGCCAGCAGTGACCTGGGGGTTGGTAGGGATACGCAGTATTTT. This chain uses TRBV6-1 with TRBJ2-3, with D perhaps TRBD1 or TRBD2 (5 bases each). CDR1 is MNHNS, CDR2 SASEGT, per germline. The CDR3 covers 15 residues. Between the trimmed V and J ends, which lost 3 bases and 6 bases, there was a span of 16 bases.